This TCR beta chain appears in the sequencing data of a study of blood T cells in healthy people across ages. Then a second PCR, running about 6 to 12 cycles, was carried out with a sample-barcoded 5' primer and a J-beta primer mix. TCRdb fed the 5' RACE reads into MiXCR, producing one record per CDR3 protein. Seen here are 710,000 or so distinct CDR3 sequences, around 32% observed once, and the top ten hold 15%. The CDR3 consists of 15 residues. Trimming shortened V by 0 bases and J by 2 bases, and 10 bases separated the two germline ends. Germline V gene lookup returns CDR1 SGHDT and CDR2 YYEEEE. The specimen was blood. The chain recombines TRBV5-6 with TRBJ2-3; D remains unclear. The sequence derives from a woman at least 80 years old in good health. The CDR3 bases are TGTGCCAGCAGCTTGGGTCGCGGCTTCACAGATACGCAGTATTTT. Protein product: CASSLGRGFTDTQYF.